A selection of T cell receptor beta chains follows, all from one sample in a study of CD8+ T cells in alopecia areata. TCRdb's copy holds only in-frame clones and misses some; the assay was immunoSEQ multiplex PCR. The sample includes approximately 150,000 clones, around 64% seen only once; the top ten take roughly 11%. The input for sequencing was CD8+ T cells sorted from blood, taken at week 0. The receptors come from a human donor with alopecia areata. The CDR3 runs from the conserved cysteine through the conserved F or W. A D gene is named only where the DNA matches it firmly. A clone size is listed for some rows: how often the clone was seen (once, few, many), or a class if it is expanded.

j_gene	d_gene	abundance	v_gene	CDR3aa	CDR3nt
TRBJ2-5	-	once	TRBV7-2	CASSQGGQETQYF	TGCGCCAGCAGCCAAGGCGGACAAGAGACCCAGTACTTC
TRBJ2-2	-	few	TRBV2	CASRTGQGTGELFF	TGTGCCAGCAGGACTGGTCAGGGCACCGGGGAGCTGTTTTTT
TRBJ1-6	-	-	TRBV7-9	CASSLVPGQYNSPLHF	TGTGCCAGCAGCTTAGTCCCTGGGCAGTATAATTCACCCCTCCACTTT
TRBJ1-2	-	once	TRBV27	CATYRVTEGYTF	TGTGCCACCTACAGGGTAACTGAGGGCTACACCTTC
TRBJ2-5	-	-	TRBV6-5	CASSPQNRARTQYF	TGTGCCAGCAGTCCCCAAAACAGGGCCCGGACCCAGTACTTC
TRBJ1-1	TRBD1	few	TRBV5-6	CASSDGQGMNTEAFF	TGTGCCAGCAGCGACGGACAGGGGATGAACACTGAAGCTTTCTTT
TRBJ2-7	TRBD1	few	TRBV14	CASSPPDRAYEQYF	TGTGCCAGCAGCCCCCCGGACAGGGCCTACGAGCAGTACTTC
TRBJ2-4	TRBD2	-	TRBV7-9	CASSFSSGGQDIQYF	TGTGCCAGCAGCTTTTCTAGCGGGGGGCAGGACATTCAGTACTTC
TRBJ2-7	-	once	TRBV5-1	CASSFGDEQYF	TGCGCCAGCAGCTTCGGGGACGAGCAGTACTTC
TRBJ2-5	-	-	TRBV27	CASSLSYVETQYF	TGTGCCAGCAGTTTATCATATGTGGAGACCCAGTACTTC
TRBJ1-2	-	-	TRBV29-1	CSVEREGGDGYTF	TGCAGCGTTGAAAGAGAGGGGGGAGATGGCTACACCTTC
TRBJ2-1	-	few	TRBV7-9	CASSPPTTNYNEQFF	TGTGCCAGCAGCCCCCCAACTACCAACTACAATGAGCAGTTCTTC
TRBJ2-1	TRBD1	-	TRBV7-9	CASSYGDRGRNRYEQFF	TGTGCCAGCAGCTATGGGGACAGGGGGCGAAACCGCTATGAGCAGTTCTTC
TRBJ2-3	-	once	TRBV29-1	CSVPRVSPDTQYF	TGCAGCGTCCCCCGAGTTAGCCCAGATACGCAGTATTTT
TRBJ2-5	-	-	TRBV5-1	CASSLEVGQETQYF	TGCGCCAGCAGCCTCGAGGTAGGACAAGAGACCCAGTACTTC
TRBJ2-1	-	-	TRBV30	CAGKGTYNEQFF	TGTGCCGGCAAGGGCACCTACAATGAGCAGTTCTTC
TRBJ2-1	-	-	TRBV18	CASSPVDRPDEQFF	TGTGCCAGCTCACCAGTCGATCGCCCCGATGAGCAGTTCTTC
TRBJ2-7	-	few	TRBV5-1	CASSDTYEQYF	TGCGCCAGCAGCGACACCTACGAGCAGTACTTC
TRBJ1-6	TRBD1	-	TRBV30	CAWREQGSYNSPLHF	TGTGCCTGGAGGGAACAGGGGTCCTATAATTCACCCCTCCACTTT
TRBJ1-3	-	-	TRBV29-1	CSVATGVNSGNTIYF	TGCAGCGTGGCCACAGGCGTAAACTCTGGAAACACCATATATTTT
TRBJ2-6	-	-	TRBV5-1	CASSLAGSLVPGANVLTF	TGCGCCAGCAGCTTGGCGGGGTCGTTGGTACCTGGGGCCAACGTCCTGACTTTC
TRBJ2-6	-	-	TRBV13	CASSFGRAGANVLTF	TGTGCCAGCAGCTTTGGCAGGGCTGGGGCCAACGTCCTGACTTTC